The present T cell receptor (beta chain) was sequenced within a study of blood T cell repertoires in COVID-19. Study information: Samples taken during acute and convalescent COVID-19 were collected in the United States, Italy and Spain.

V was clipped by 2 bases and J by 1 base, with 9 bases between them. CDR1 is SGHDN and CDR2 is FVKESK in the germline V gene. The CDR3 length is 14 residues. Study processing details: Amplification from reference gene primers served as the basis for estimated nucleated cell counts. Sequencing was performed with immunoSEQ multiplex PCR; in TCRdb, only in-frame clones are kept and a portion is missing. V, J and clone size derive from that table, while D and trimming were established from the DNA sequence. The data show over 70,000 clones, with 82% seen just once and 8% to 13% held by the top ten. The rearrangement links TRBV14 to TRBJ2-7, with a possible D match to TRBD2 (6 bases). This receptor was identified in a man aged 60-69 years with acute or convalescent COVID-19. Input material: peripheral blood. The CDR3 nucleotides are TGTGCCAGCAGCCAATACGGGGGATCCTACGAGCAGTACTTC. This encodes CASSQYGGSYEQYF.